This TCR beta chain was identified in a study of T cells in Graves' hyperthyroidism and ophthalmopathy. Many counts were recorded for this clonotype. Its specificity is unknown. Study observations and caveats: Appearing also in blood were most of the thyroid clonotypes expanded above 0.001. Stable hyperthyroidism and ophthalmopathy were separated using 13 V-J signatures.

These patients, aged 18 to 65, had recently diagnosed hyperthyroidism lasting under 2 months. Patients were excluded because of uncontrolled infection, other autoimmune disease, pregnancy or lactation. The CDR3 is 15 amino acids. The ends were cut back, 0 bases at V and 6 bases at J, with 13 bases in the middle. Germline assignment: CDR1 SGHRS and CDR2 YFSETQ. Researchers amplified the TCR beta CDR3 regions from RNA transcripts. First-round RT-PCR with HTBI primers amplified the TCR CDR3 region. One entry per CDR3 protein results from TCRdb running MiXCR on the multiplex PCR reads. Among approximately 430,000 distinct CDR3 sequences, less than 20% were seen once, and the ten largest hold around 7.7%.

This clonotype was sampled from a woman aged 18 to 35 with Graves' hyperthyroidism. Sequenced sample: blood. The rearrangement links TRBV5-1 to TRBJ2-1; D perhaps matches TRBD2 (6 bases). The DNA of the CDR3 is TGCGCCAGCAGCTTGGGAGGCGGGAAGGGCAATGAGCAGTTCTTC. This gives the protein CASSLGGGKGNEQFF. Filled out from reference TRBV5-1 and TRBJ2-1, the complete variable domain reads KAGVTQTPRYLIKTRGQQVTLSCSPISGHRSVSWYQQTPGQGLQFLFEYFSETQRNKGNFPGRFSGRQFSNSRSEMNVSTLELGDSALYLCASSLGGGKGNEQFFGPGTRLTVL.